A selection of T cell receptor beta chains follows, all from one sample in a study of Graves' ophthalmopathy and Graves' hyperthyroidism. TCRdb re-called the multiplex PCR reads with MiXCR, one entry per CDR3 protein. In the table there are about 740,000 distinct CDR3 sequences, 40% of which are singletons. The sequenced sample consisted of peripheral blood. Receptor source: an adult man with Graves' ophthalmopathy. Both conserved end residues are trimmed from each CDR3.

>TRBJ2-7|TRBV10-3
ASSLTDLYEQY
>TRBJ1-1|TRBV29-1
SVGWGGANTEAF
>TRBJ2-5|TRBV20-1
SAREGASGKTQY
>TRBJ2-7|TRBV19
ASKRRYDRGYEQY
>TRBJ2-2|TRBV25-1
ASSESGLPGELF
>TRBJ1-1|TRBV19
ATYGQGRTTEAF
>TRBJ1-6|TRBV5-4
ASSLDPNSPLH
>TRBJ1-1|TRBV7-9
ASSLFPLPPEAF
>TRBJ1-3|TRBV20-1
SAKVKGNTIY
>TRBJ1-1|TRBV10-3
AKRQEMNTEAF
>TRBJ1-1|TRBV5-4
ASSLDGTGGVHTEAF
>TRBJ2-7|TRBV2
ASSVASGVYEQY
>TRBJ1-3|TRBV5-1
ASSSSRQGAGNTIY
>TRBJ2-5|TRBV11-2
ASSARTEQETQY
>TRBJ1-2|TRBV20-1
SAIEPGGAGYGYT
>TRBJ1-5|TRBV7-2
ASSLALLGGNQPQH
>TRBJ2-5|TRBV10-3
AISLTGHLQETQY
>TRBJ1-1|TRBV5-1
ASSVWTSGGNTEAF
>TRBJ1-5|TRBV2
ASRDTQGQPQH
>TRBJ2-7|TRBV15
ATSRGLAGSPEQY
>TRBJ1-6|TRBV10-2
ASSETVLNNSPLH
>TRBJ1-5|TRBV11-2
ASSPVYSNQPQH
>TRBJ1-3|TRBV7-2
ASSFAPGQGARGNTIY
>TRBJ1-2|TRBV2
ASSPGGQGFYGYT
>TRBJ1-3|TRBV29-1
SVATGMNTIY
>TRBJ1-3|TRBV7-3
ASSLSDGNTIY
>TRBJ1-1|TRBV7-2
ASSLDTEATPF
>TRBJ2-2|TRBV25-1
ASSQDRGIGELF
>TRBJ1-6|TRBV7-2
ASSYRGSGNSPLH